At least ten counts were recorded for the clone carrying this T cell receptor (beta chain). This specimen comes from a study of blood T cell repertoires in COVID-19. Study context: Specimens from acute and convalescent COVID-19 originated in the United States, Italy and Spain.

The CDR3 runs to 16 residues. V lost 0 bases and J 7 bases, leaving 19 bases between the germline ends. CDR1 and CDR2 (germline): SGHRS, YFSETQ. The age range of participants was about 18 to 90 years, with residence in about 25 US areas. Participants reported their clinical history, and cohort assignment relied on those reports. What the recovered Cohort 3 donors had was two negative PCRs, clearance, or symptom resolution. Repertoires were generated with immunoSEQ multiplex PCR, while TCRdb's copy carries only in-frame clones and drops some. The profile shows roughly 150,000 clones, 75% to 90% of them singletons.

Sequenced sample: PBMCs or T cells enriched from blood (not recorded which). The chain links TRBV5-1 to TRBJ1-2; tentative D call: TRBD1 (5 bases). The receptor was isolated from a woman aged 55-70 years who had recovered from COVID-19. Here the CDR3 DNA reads TGCGCCAGCAGCTTGGCCGGGACTCTCGAGTCTGGTGGCTACACCTTC. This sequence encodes CASSLAGTLESGGYTF.